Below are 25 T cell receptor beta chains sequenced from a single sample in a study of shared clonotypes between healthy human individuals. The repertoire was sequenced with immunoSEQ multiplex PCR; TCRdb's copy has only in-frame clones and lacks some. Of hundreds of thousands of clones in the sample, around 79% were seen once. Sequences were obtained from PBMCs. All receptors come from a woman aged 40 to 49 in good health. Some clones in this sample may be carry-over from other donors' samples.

DNA of the CDR3: TGCGCCAGCAGCCCCAGAGGGGGTGACACCGGGGAGCTGTTTTTT. Translating it yields CASSPRGGDTGELFF. This rearrangement joins TRBV5-1 to TRBJ2-2; perhaps TRBD1 as D (6 bases). Germline V lookup: CDR1 SGHRS, CDR2 YFSETQ. The CDR3 length is 15 residues. V was cut by 4 bases and J by 3 bases, with 13 bases left in between.

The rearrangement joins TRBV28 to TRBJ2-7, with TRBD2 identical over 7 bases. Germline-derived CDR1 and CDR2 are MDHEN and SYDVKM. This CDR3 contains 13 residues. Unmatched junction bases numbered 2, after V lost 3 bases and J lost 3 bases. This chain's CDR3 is CASSLLAVYEQYF. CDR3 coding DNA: TGTGCCAGCAGTTTGCTAGCGGTCTACGAGCAGTACTTC. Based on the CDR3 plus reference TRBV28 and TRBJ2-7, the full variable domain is DVKVTQSSRYLVKRTGEKVFLECVQDMDHENMFWYRQDPGLGLRLIYFSYDVKMKEKGDIPEGYSVSREKKERFSLILESASTNQTSMYLCASSLLAVYEQYFGPGTRLTVT.

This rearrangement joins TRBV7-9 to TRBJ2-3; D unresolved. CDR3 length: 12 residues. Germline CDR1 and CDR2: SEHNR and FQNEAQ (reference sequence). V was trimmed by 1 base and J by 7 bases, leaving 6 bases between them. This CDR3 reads CASSLEGYTQYF. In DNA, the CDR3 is TGTGCCAGCAGCTTAGAAGGCTATACGCAGTATTTT.

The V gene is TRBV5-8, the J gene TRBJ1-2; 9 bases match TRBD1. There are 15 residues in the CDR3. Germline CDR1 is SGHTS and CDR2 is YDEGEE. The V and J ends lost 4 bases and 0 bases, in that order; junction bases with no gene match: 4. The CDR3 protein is CASSPGQGANYGYTF. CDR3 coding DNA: TGTGCCAGCAGCCCGGGACAGGGTGCTAACTATGGCTACACCTTC.

DNA of the CDR3: TGTGCCAGCAGTGAACTTGGGACAGGCCCGATAGGCAATGAGCAGTTCTTC. It yields the protein CASSELGTGPIGNEQFF. The chain couples TRBV2 to TRBJ2-1; TRBD1 matches 8 bases. Germline V gives CDR1 SNHLY, CDR2 FYNNEI. V lost 2 bases, J lost 6 bases, and 12 bases stayed unmatched. The CDR3 is 17 residues long. The variable domain in full, completed from reference TRBV2 and TRBJ2-1, reads EPEVTQTPSHQVTQMGQEVILRCVPISNHLYFYWYRQILGQKVEFLVSFYNNEISEKSEIFDDQFSVERPDGSNFTLKIRSTKLEDSAMYFCASSELGTGPIGNEQFFGPGTRLTVL.

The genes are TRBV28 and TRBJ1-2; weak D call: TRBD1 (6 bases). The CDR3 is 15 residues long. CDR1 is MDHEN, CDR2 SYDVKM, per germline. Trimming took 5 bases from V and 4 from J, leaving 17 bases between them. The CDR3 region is CASSPPGVRGYGYTF. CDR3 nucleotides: TGTGCCAGCAGTCCCCCAGGGGTACGTGGCTATGGCTACACCTTC.

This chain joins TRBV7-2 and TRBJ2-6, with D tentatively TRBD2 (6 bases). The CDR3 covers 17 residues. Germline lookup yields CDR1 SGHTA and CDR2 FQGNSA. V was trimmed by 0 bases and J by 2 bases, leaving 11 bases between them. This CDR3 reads CASSLAYPGAGANVLTF. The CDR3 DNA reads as TGTGCCAGCAGCTTAGCCTACCCGGGGGCTGGGGCCAACGTCCTGACTTTC.

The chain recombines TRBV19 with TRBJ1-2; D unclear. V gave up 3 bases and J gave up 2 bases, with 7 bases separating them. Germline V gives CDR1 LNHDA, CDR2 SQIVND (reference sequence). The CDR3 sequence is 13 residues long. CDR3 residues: CASSIAGNYGYTF. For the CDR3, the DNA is TGTGCCAGTAGTATTGCAGGCAACTATGGCTACACCTTC.

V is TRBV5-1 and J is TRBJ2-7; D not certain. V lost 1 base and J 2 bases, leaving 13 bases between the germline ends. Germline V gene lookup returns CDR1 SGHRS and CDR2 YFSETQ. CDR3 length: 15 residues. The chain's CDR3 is CASSLQAADPYEQYF. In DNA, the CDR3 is TGCGCCAGCAGCTTGCAGGCGGCAGACCCCTACGAGCAGTACTTC.

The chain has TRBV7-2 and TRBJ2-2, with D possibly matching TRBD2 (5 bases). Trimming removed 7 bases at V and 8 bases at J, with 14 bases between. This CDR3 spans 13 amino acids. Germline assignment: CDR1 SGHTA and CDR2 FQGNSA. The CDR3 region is CASTLERRGELFF. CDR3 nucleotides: TGTGCCAGCACCCTAGAAAGGAGGGGGGAGCTGTTTTTT.

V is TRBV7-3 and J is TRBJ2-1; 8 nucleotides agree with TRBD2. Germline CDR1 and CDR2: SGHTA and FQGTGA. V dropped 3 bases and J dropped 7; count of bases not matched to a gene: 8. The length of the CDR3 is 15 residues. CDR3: CASSFSAGEGNEQFF. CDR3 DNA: TGTGCCAGCAGCTTCTCAGCGGGAGAAGGTAATGAGCAGTTCTTC.

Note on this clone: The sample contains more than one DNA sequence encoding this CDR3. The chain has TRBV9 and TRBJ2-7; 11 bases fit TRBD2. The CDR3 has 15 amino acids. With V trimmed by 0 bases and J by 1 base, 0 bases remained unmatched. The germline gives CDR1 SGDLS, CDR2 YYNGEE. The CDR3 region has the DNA TGTGCCAGCAGCGTAGGACTAGCGGGGTCCTACGAGCAGTACTTC. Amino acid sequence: CASSVGLAGSYEQYF.

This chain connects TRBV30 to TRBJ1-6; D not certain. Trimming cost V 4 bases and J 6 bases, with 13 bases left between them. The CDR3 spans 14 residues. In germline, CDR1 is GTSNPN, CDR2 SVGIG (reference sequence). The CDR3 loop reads CAWKLVNSNSPLHF. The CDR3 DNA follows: TGTGCCTGGAAGTTAGTGAATTCTAATTCACCCCTCCACTTT.

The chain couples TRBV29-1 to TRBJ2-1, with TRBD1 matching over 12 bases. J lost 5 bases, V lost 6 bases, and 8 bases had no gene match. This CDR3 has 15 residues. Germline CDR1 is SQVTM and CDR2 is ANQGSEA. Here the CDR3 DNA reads TGCAGCGTCGACCCCGGGACAGGGGGCCACAATGAGCAGTTCTTC. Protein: CSVDPGTGGHNEQFF.

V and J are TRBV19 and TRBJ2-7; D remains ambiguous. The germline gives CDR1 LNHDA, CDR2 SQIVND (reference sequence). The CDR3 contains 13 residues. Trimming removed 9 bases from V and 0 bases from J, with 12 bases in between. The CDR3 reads CASSTAHSYEQYF. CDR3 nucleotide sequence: TGTGCCAGCTCTACCGCCCACTCCTACGAGCAGTACTTC.

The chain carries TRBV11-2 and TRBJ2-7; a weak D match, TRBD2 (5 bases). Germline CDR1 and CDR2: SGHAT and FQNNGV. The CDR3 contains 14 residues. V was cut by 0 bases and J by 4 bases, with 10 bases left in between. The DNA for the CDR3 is TGTGCCAGCAGCTTAGAAGATCGGAGGTACGAGCAGTACTTC. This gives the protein CASSLEDRRYEQYF.

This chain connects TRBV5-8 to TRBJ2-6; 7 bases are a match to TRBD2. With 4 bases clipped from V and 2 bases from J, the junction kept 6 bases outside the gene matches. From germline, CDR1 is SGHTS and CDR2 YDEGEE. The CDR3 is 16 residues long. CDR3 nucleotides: TGTGCCAGCAGCCCGTGGGGGGGACCTGGGGCCAACGTCCTGACTTTC. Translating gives CASSPWGGPGANVLTF.

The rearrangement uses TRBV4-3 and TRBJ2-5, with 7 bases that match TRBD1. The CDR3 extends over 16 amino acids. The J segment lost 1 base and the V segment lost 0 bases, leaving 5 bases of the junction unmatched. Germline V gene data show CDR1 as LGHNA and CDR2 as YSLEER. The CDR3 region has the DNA TGCGCCAGCAGCCAAGATGTTTACAGGGGCCAAGAGACCCAGTACTTC. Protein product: CASSQDVYRGQETQYF.

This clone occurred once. This chain's CDR3 is CASSLTSTMYNEQFF. CDR3 bases: TGTGCCAGCAGCCTCACATCCACCATGTACAATGAGCAGTTCTTC. The V and J genes are TRBV9 and TRBJ2-1; D is ambiguous. The germline V gene encodes CDR1 SGDLS and CDR2 YYNGEE. V was pared by 4 bases and J by 4 bases, with 15 bases between. This CDR3 has 15 residues.

As DNA, the CDR3 is TGTGCCAGCAGTTTATCGTACGGCTACGAGCAGTACTTC. It translates to CASSLSYGYEQYF. The chain carries TRBV28 and TRBJ2-7; D gene unclear. CDR3 length: 13 residues. Germline V gives CDR1 MDHEN, CDR2 SYDVKM. V dropped 1 base and J dropped 3 bases, with 7 bases sitting between them.

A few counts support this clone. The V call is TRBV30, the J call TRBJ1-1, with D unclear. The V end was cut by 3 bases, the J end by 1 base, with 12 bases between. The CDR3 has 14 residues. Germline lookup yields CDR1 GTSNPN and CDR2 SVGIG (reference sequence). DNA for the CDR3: TGTGCCTGGAGCTGGGGTCGGACGAACACTGAAGCTTTCTTT. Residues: CAWSWGRTNTEAFF.

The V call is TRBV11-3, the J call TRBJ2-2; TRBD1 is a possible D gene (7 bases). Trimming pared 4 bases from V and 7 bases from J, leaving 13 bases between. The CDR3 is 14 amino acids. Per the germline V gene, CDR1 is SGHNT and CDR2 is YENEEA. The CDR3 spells CASSSNRGGGELFF. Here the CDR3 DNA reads TGTGCCAGCAGCTCAAACAGGGGAGGCGGGGAGCTGTTTTTT. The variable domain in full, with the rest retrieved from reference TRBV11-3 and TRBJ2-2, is EAGVVQSPRYKIIEKKQPVAFWCNPISGHNTLYWYLQNLGQGPELLIRYENEEAVDDSQLPKDRFSAERLKGVDSTLKIQPAELGDSAVYLCASSSNRGGGELFFGEGSRLTVL.

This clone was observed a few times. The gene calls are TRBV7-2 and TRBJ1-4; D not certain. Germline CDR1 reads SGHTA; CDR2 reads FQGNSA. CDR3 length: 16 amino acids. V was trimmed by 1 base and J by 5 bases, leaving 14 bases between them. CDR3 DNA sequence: TGTGCCAGCAGCTTAGAGGGTTGGGTACGAAATGAAAAACTGTTTTTT. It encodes CASSLEGWVRNEKLFF.

The CDR3 region is CATSGLAGADTQYF. Here the CDR3 DNA reads TGTGCCACCTCGGGACTAGCGGGAGCAGATACGCAGTATTTT. The chain joins TRBV2 to TRBJ2-3; 14 bases line up with TRBD2. Trimming at V came to 10 bases and at J to 4 bases, leaving 4 bases not matched to a gene. The CDR3 has 14 residues. The V gene's germline CDR1 is SNHLY and CDR2 FYNNEI.

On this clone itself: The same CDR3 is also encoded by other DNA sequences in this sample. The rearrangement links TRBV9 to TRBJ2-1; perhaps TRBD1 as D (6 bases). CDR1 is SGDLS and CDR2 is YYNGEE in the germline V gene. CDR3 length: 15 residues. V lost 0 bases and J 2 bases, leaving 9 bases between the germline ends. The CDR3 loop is CASSVGQGTYNEQFF. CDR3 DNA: TGTGCCAGCAGCGTAGGGCAGGGGACCTACAATGAGCAGTTCTTC. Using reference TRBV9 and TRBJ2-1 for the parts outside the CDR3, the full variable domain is DSGVTQTPKHLITATGQRVTLRCSPRSGDLSVYWYQQSLDQGLQFLIQYYNGEERAKGNILERFSAQQFPDLHSELNLSSLELGDSALYFCASSVGQGTYNEQFFGPGTRLTVL.